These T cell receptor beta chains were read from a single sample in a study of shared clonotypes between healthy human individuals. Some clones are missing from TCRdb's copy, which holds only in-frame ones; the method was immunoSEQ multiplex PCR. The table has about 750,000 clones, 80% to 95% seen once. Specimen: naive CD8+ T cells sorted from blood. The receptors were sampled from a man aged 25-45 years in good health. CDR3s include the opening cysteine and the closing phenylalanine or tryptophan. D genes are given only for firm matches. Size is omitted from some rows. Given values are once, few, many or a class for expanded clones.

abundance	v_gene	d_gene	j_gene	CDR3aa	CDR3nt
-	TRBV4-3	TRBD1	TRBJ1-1	CASSQWVGQLNGQF	TGCGCCAGCAGCCAATGGGTGGGACAGTTGAATGGGCAGTTT
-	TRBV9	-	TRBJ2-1	CASSAARTINEQFF	TGTGCCAGCAGCGCGGCCCGCACCATCAATGAGCAGTTCTTC
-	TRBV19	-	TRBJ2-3	CASSGSTDTQYF	TGTGCCAGTAGCGGTTCCACAGATACGCAGTATTTT
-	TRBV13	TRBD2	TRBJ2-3	CASSLDFRGLAGGSSTDTQYF	TGTGCCAGCAGCTTAGATTTTAGAGGTCTAGCGGGAGGCTCTAGCACAGATACGCAGTATTTT
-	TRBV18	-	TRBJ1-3	CASSPRQGWTFSGNTIYF	TGTGCCAGCTCACCACGGCAGGGGTGGACTTTTTCTGGAAACACCATATATTTT
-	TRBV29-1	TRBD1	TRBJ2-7	CSIRQGGLYEQYF	TGCAGCATTAGACAGGGGGGTCTCTACGAGCAGTACTTC
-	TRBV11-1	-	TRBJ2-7	CASSLPGTHYEQYF	TGTGCCAGCAGCCTACCTGGGACTCACTACGAGCAGTACTTC
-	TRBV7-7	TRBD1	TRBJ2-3	CASSQDRVTDTQYF	TGTGCCAGCAGTCAGGACAGGGTGACAGATACGCAGTATTTT
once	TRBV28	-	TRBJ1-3	CASSWDITGNTIYF	TGTGCCAGCAGTTGGGACATCACTGGAAACACCATATATTTT
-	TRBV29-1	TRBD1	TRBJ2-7	CSVEDGSGGWSYEQYF	TGCAGCGTTGAAGATGGTTCAGGGGGTTGGTCCTACGAGCAGTACTTC
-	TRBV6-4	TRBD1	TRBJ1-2	CASSDHPGQGELGYTF	TGTGCCAGCAGTGACCATCCGGGACAGGGGGAGCTTGGCTACACCTTC
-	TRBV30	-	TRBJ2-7	CAWSWTPPQVQYF	TGTGCCTGGAGTTGGACTCCCCCTCAGGTGCAGTACTTC
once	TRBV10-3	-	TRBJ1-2	CAISGPTGTF	TGTGCCATCAGTGGCCCGACTGGCACCTTC
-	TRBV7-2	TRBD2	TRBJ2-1	CASSLAGGPQFF	TGTGCCAGCAGCTTAGCGGGAGGGCCTCAGTTCTTC
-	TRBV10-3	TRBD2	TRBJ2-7	CAISERGTSGAYEQYF	TGTGCCATCAGTGAGCGTGGGACTAGCGGGGCCTACGAGCAGTACTTC
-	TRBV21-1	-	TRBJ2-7	CASSKRGTGGNEQYF	TGTGCCAGCAGCAAGCGAGGGACAGGAGGGAACGAGCAGTACTTC
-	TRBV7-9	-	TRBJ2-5	CASSLKLETQYF	TGTGCCAGCAGCTTAAAATTGGAGACCCAGTACTTC
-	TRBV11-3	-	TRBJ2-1	CASSLPPNNEQFF	TGTGCCAGCAGCTTACCCCCCAACAATGAGCAGTTCTTC
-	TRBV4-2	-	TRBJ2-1	CASSQDLRGFRYNEQFF	TGTGCCAGCAGCCAAGATCTACGCGGTTTTCGGTACAATGAGCAGTTCTTC
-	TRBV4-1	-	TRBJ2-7	CASSPSVSGGYEQYF	TGCGCCAGCAGCCCAAGCGTATCGGGTGGCTACGAGCAGTACTTC
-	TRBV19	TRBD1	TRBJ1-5	CASSSTGADQPQHF	TGTGCCAGTAGTTCGACAGGGGCCGATCAGCCCCAGCATTTT
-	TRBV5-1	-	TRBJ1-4	CASSRGDSTNEKLFF	TGCGCCAGCAGCCGAGGGGATTCAACTAATGAAAAACTGTTTTTT
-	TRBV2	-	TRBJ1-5	CASSERQTYSNQPQHF	TGTGCCAGCAGTGAACGGCAGACTTATAGCAATCAGCCCCAGCATTTT
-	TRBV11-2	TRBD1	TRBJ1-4	CASSANRGPREKLFF	TGTGCCAGCAGCGCTAACAGGGGGCCACGCGAAAAACTGTTTTTT
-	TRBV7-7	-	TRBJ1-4	CASSLAKRGDEKLFF	TGTGCTAGCAGCTTAGCGAAGCGGGGTGATGAAAAACTGTTTTTT
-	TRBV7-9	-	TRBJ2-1	CASSPLAGSSYNEQFF	TGTGCCAGCAGCCCCCTGGCGGGGAGCTCCTACAATGAGCAGTTCTTC
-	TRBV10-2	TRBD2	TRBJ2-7	CASTGLAGGPYEQYF	TGCGCCAGCACCGGACTAGCGGGAGGGCCTTACGAGCAGTACTTC
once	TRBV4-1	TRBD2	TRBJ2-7	CASSQDASGRHYEQYF	TGCGCCAGCAGCCAAGATGCTAGCGGGAGGCATTACGAGCAGTACTTC
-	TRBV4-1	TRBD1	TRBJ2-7	CASSHPLDRGYEQYF	TGCGCCAGCAGCCATCCGCTAGACAGGGGGTACGAGCAGTACTTC
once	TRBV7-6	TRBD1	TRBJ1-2	CASSGPGTGGGGYTF	TGTGCCAGCAGCGGTCCCGGGACAGGGGGCGGTGGCTACACCTTC
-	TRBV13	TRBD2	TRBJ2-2	CASSKGLAATGELFF	TGTGCCAGCAGCAAGGGACTAGCGGCCACCGGGGAGCTGTTTTTT
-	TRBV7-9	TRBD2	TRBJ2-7	CASSQGLAGYDEQYF	TGTGCCAGCAGCCAAGGACTAGCGGGATATGACGAGCAGTACTTC
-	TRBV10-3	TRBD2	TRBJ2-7	CAISEISTSGYEQYF	TGTGCCATCAGCGAGATCTCGACTAGCGGGTACGAGCAGTACTTC
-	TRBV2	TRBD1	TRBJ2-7	CASSGLWDRGSGEQYF	TGTGCCAGCAGTGGTCTCTGGGACAGGGGGTCGGGCGAGCAGTACTTC
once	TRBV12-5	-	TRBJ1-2	CASGLGQHNYGYTF	TGTGCTAGTGGTTTGGGACAGCATAACTATGGCTACACCTTC
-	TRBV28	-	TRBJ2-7	CASSLTSYEQYF	TGTGCCAGCAGTTTAACGTCCTACGAGCAGTACTTC
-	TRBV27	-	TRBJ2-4	CASSSATPVNIQYF	TGTGCCAGCAGTTCGGCCACCCCGGTGAACATTCAGTACTTC
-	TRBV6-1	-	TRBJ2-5	CASSEFGHQETQYF	TGTGCCAGCAGTGAATTCGGCCACCAAGAGACCCAGTACTTC
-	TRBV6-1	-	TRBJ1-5	CASRLGGEQPQHF	TGTGCCAGCAGGCTTGGAGGGGAGCAGCCCCAGCATTTT
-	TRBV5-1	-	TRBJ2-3	CASYGLSTDTQYF	TGCGCCTCGTACGGGTTGAGCACAGATACGCAGTATTTT
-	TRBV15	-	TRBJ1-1	CATSRSMNTEAFF	TGTGCCACCAGCAGGAGCATGAACACTGAAGCTTTCTTT
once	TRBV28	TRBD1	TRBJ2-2	CASRWTGQTGELFF	TGTGCCAGCAGATGGACAGGGCAGACCGGGGAGCTGTTTTTT
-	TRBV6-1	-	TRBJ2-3	CASSEWGNLVTSTDTQYF	TGTGCCAGCAGTGAATGGGGAAACCTCGTGACTAGCACAGATACGCAGTATTTT
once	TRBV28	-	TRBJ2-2	CASSFGSGELFF	TGTGCCAGCAGTTTCGGGTCCGGGGAGCTGTTTTTT
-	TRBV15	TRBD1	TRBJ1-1	CATSGRDRRTEAFF	TGTGCCACCAGCGGAAGGGACAGGAGGACTGAAGCTTTCTTT
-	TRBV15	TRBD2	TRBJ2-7	CATSRVAGGPPEQYF	TGTGCCACCAGCAGAGTAGCGGGAGGGCCTCCCGAGCAGTACTTC
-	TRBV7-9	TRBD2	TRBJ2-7	CASSLGLAGGTYEQYF	TGTGCCAGCAGCTTGGGACTAGCGGGAGGAACCTACGAGCAGTACTTC
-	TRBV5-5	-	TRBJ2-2	CASSLGQGVTGELFF	TGTGCCAGCAGCTTGGGGCAGGGAGTCACCGGGGAGCTGTTTTTT
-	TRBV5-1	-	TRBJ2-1	CASSPLGDEQFF	TGCGCCAGCAGCCCCTTGGGCGATGAGCAGTTCTTC
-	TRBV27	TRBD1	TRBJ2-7	CASSLEGQVREQYF	TGTGCCAGCAGTTTAGAGGGACAGGTCCGCGAGCAGTACTTC
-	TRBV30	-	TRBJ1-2	CAWSKDSNPYGYTF	TGTGCCTGGAGTAAAGATTCTAACCCCTATGGCTACACCTTC
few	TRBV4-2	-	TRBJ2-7	CASSAAGSSYEQYF	TGTGCCAGCAGCGCGGCAGGTTCCTCCTACGAGCAGTACTTC
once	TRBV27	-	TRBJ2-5	CASSTRLTIRETQYF	TGTGCCAGCAGTACCCGACTAACAATCAGGGAGACCCAGTACTTC
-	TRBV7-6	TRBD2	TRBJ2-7	CASSLALGGLAAYEQYF	TGTGCCAGCAGCTTAGCGCTTGGGGGACTAGCGGCCTACGAGCAGTACTTC
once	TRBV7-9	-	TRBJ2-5	CASSPPFAGNQETQYF	TGTGCCAGCAGCCCACCATTCGCGGGCAACCAAGAGACCCAGTACTTC
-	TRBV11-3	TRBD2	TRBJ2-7	CASSEGTSGSYEQYF	TGTGCCAGCAGCGAGGGGACTAGCGGGAGCTACGAGCAGTACTTC
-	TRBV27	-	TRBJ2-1	CASSLGLEQFF	TGTGCCAGCAGTTTGGGGTTAGAGCAGTTCTTC
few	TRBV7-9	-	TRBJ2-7	CASSLPPYEQYF	TGTGCCAGCAGCTTACCCCCCTACGAGCAGTACTTC
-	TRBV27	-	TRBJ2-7	CASTLGAQQYF	TGTGCCAGCACCCTGGGGGCCCAGCAGTACTTC
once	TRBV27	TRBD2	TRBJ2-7	CASRGLAYEQYF	TGTGCCAGCAGGGGACTAGCCTACGAGCAGTACTTC